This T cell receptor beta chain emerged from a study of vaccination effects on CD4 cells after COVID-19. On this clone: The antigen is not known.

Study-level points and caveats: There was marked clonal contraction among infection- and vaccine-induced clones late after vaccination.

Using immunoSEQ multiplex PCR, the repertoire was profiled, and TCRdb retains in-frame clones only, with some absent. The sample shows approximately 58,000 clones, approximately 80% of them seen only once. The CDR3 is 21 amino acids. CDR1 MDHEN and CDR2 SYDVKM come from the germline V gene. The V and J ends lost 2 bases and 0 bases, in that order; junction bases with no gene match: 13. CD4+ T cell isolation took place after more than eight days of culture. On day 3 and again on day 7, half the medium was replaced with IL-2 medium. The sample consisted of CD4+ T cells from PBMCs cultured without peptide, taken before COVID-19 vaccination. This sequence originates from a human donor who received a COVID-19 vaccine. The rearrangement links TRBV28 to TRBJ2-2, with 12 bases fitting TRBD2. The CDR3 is CASSLGFRWTSGESNTGELFF. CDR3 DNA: TGTGCCAGCAGTTTAGGATTTCGGTGGACTAGCGGGGAATCGAACACCGGGGAGCTGTTTTTT. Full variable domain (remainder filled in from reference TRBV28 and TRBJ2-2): DVKVTQSSRYLVKRTGEKVFLECVQDMDHENMFWYRQDPGLGLRLIYFSYDVKMKEKGDIPEGYSVSREKKERFSLILESASTNQTSMYLCASSLGFRWTSGESNTGELFFGEGSRLTVL.